This TCR beta chain was captured in a study of beta chain features in type 1 diabetes. Study in general: Taken together, all samples contributed approximately 110 million examined sorted cells. Regarding the study as a whole: cDNA-based sequencing might over-represent cells highly expressing TCR. Insertions at VDJ junctions were less frequent in type 1 diabetes patients. These patients also deleted more nucleotides at the same junctions.

Isolated RNA was reverse transcribed in full, so expressed TCRB transcripts were sequenced. Assay used: immunoSEQ multiplex PCR; TCRdb lists only in-frame clones, some missing. The table has over 150,000 clones, roughly an eighth seen once. Trimming stripped 6 bases from V and 2 bases from J, with 10 bases between. This CDR3 comprises 13 residues. Per the germline V gene, CDR1 is SNHLY and CDR2 is FYNNEI. This clone was counted only a few times. Its specificity is unknown. The sequencing input was central memory CD4+ T cells from blood. The chain couples TRBV2 to TRBJ2-5; D unresolved. The sequence derives from a woman aged 18-29 years in good health. CDR3 coding DNA: TGTGCCAGCAGGGATCGGGTTCAAGAGACCCAGTACTTC. This gives the protein CASRDRVQETQYF. The full variable domain, rest sourced from reference TRBV2 and TRBJ2-5, is EPEVTQTPSHQVTQMGQEVILRCVPISNHLYFYWYRQILGQKVEFLVSFYNNEISEKSEIFDDQFSVERPDGSNFTLKIRSTKLEDSAMYFCASRDRVQETQYFGPGTRLLVL.